The 11 T cell receptor beta chains given below trace back to one sample, sequenced in a study of OX40 agonist ivuxolimab in advanced cancers. Using immunoSEQ multiplex PCR, the repertoire was profiled, and TCRdb retains in-frame clones only, with some absent. Among fewer than 90,000 clones, around nine tenths were seen once, and the ten largest hold around 0.76%. Sequencing used CD4+ or CD8+ T cells sorted from blood, obtained in a trial of the OX40 agonist ivuxolimab. Receptors originate from an adult with an advanced solid tumor such as melanoma, head and neck, liver or kidney cancer.

This clone has a handful of counts. J is TRBJ2-4 and V is TRBV6-1; D possibly corresponds to TRBD2 (5 bases). The CDR3 totals 10 residues. Germline V gene data show CDR1 as MNHNS and CDR2 as SASEGT. V was shortened by 6 bases and J by 8 bases, with 5 bases between the two germline ends. The CDR3 loop reads CASRRDIQYF. CDR3 nucleotide sequence: TGTGCCAGCAGGAGGGACATTCAGTACTTC.

As concerns this clone: Sequence at one end of the junction differs from germline and may be a read error. The chain employs TRBV18 and TRBJ1-3; D not resolved. The CDR3 length is 14 residues. Germline V gene sequence: CDR1 KGHSH, CDR2 LQKENI. CDR3 residues: CASSLRLTGDTIYF. The CDR3 nucleotides read TGTGCCAGCTCACTACGCCTGACTGGAGACACCATATATTTT.

This clone occurred once. This chain connects TRBV30 to TRBJ1-1; 7 bases match TRBD1. CDR1 is GTSNPN, CDR2 SVGIG, per germline (reference sequence). The CDR3 runs to 13 residues. V lost 0 bases to trimming and J lost 9 bases; unmatched junction nucleotides: 7. CDR3 in DNA: TGTGCCTGGAGTGTCAATTTACAGGGGAAAGCTTTCTTT. Amino acids: CAWSVNLQGKAFF. Complete variable domain (other parts from reference TRBV30 and TRBJ1-1): SQTIHQWPATLVQPVGSPLSLECTVEGTSNPNLYWYRQAAGRGLQLLFYSVGIGQISSEVPQNLSASRPQDRQFILSSKKLLLSDSGFYLCAWSVNLQGKAFFGQGTRLTVV.

The chain combines TRBV5-1 with TRBJ2-7; D tentatively fits TRBD1 or TRBD2 (5 bases each). The CDR3 runs 14 residues. The V end was cut by 8 bases, the J end by 1 base, with 16 bases between. Germline V lookup: CDR1 SGHRS, CDR2 YFSETQ. The CDR3, as DNA: TGCGCCAGTGGTCCAAGGGGACGATCCTACGAGCAGTACTTC. It translates to CASGPRGRSYEQYF.

The chain recombines TRBV11-2 with TRBJ2-6; D is perhaps TRBD1 (6 bases). Trimming removed 0 bases from V and 2 bases from J, with 17 bases in between. CDR3 length: 19 amino acids. Per germline, CDR1 SGHAT and CDR2 FQNNGV. The CDR3 DNA sequence: TGTGCCAGCAGCTTAGATCTGGTAGGGGGATTCGCTGGGGCCAACGTCCTGACTTTC. It yields the protein CASSLDLVGGFAGANVLTF. The full variable domain, with the rest looked up from reference TRBV11-2 and TRBJ2-6, is EAGVAQSPRYKIIEKRQSVAFWCNPISGHATLYWYQQILGQGPKLLIQFQNNGVVDDSQLPKDRFSAERLKGVDSTLKIQPAKLEDSAVYLCASSLDLVGGFAGANVLTFGAGSRLTVL.

This clone was detected only a few times. This chain joins TRBV28 and TRBJ2-2; TRBD1 matches 8 bases. CDR1 and CDR2 from the germline V gene are MDHEN and SYDVKM. The J segment lost 5 bases and the V segment lost 8 bases, leaving 16 bases of the junction unmatched. The CDR3 consists of 17 residues. CDR3 sequence: CASRRIRRGQGTGELFF. The CDR3 DNA reads TGTGCCAGCCGCCGCATAAGGCGAGGACAGGGAACCGGGGAGCTGTTTTTT.

The chain employs TRBV14 and TRBJ2-1, with D possibly matching TRBD2 (6 bases). V dropped 4 bases and J dropped 3 bases, with 13 bases sitting between them. Germline V gene sequence: CDR1 SGHDN, CDR2 FVKESK. The CDR3 spans 15 residues. CDR3: CASSRAGQSYNEQFF. CDR3 bases: TGTGCCAGCAGCCGAGCGGGCCAAAGCTACAATGAGCAGTTCTTC.

The chain uses TRBV14 and TRBJ1-6, with 9 bases lining up with TRBD1. In germline, CDR1 is SGHDN, CDR2 FVKESK. V lost 5 bases to trimming and J lost 6 bases; unmatched junction nucleotides: 8. This CDR3 comprises 16 residues. CDR3 coding DNA: TGTGCCAGCAGCTCCTGGACAGGGGCGGCTAATTCACCCCTCCACTTT. This codes for CASSSWTGAANSPLHF.

This chain uses TRBV15 with TRBJ1-5; D might be TRBD1 (5 bases). Germline V CDR1 and CDR2: LNHNV, YYDKDF (reference sequence). This CDR3 contains 15 residues. V was cut by 4 bases and J by 4 bases, with 14 bases left in between. This CDR3 is CATSTFGGGNQPQHF. Here the CDR3 DNA reads TGTGCCACCAGCACCTTTGGCGGGGGGAATCAGCCCCAGCATTTT.

The chain carries TRBV30 and TRBJ1-4; no firm D call. Per the germline V gene, CDR1 is GTSNPN and CDR2 is SVGIG (reference sequence). The CDR3 covers 14 residues. V lost 7 bases and J 7 bases, leaving 19 bases between the germline ends. The CDR3 reads CASLPRRVGEKLFF. CDR3 coding DNA: TGTGCCTCCCTCCCCAGGAGGGTAGGTGAAAAACTGTTTTTT.

This chain uses TRBV5-8 with TRBJ1-1; D gene unclear. The CDR3 runs to 11 residues. Germline V gene lookup returns CDR1 SGHTS and CDR2 YDEGEE. V was trimmed by 2 bases and J by 9 bases, leaving 8 bases between them. CDR3: CASSFAIQAFF. The CDR3 DNA sequence: TGTGCCAGCAGCTTCGCGATCCAAGCTTTCTTT.